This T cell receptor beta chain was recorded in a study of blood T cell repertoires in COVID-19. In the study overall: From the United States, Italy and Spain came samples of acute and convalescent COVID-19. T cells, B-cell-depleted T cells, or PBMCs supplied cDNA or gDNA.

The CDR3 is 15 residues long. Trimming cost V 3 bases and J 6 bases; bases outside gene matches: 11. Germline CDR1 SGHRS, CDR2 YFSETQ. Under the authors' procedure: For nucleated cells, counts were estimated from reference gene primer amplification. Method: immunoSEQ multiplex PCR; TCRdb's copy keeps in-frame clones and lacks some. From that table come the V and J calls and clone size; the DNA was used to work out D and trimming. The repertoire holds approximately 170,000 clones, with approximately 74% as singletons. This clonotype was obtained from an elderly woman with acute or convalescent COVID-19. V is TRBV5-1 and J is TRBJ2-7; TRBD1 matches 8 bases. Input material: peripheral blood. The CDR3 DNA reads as TGCGCCAGCAGCTCGCGACAGGGGCTAGACTCCGAGCAGTACTTC. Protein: CASSSRQGLDSEQYF.